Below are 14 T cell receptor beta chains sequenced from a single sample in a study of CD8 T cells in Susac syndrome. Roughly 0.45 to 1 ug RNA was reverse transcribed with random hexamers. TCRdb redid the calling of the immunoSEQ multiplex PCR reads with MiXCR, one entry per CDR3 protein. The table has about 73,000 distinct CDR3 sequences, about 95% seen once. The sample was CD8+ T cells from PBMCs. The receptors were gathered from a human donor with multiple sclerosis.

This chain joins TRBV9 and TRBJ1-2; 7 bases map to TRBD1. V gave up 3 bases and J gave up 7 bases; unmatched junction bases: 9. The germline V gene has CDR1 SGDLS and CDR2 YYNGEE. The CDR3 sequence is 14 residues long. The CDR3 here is CASSASEGAVGYTF. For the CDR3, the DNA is TGTGCCAGCAGCGCCTCAGAGGGGGCGGTTGGCTACACCTTC.

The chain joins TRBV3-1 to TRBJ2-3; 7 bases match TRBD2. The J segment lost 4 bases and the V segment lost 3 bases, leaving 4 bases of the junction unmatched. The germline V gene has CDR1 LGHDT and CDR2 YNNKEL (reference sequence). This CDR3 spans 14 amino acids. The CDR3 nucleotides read TGTGCCAGCAGCCAGGAAGCGGGATCAGATACGCAGTATTTT. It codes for CASSQEAGSDTQYF.

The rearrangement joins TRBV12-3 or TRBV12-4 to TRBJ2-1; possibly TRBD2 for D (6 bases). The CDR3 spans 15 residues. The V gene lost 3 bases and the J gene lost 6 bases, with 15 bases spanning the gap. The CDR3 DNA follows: TGTGCCAGCAGTTTCCCGGGAGCTGCCTCCAATGAGCAGTTCTTC. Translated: CASSFPGAASNEQFF.

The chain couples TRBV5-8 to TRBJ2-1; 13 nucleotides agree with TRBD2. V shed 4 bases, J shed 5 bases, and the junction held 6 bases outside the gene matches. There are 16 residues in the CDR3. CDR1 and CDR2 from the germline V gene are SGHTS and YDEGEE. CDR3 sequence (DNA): TGTGCCAGCAGCCCGGGACTAGCGGGGCCCAACAATGAGCAGTTCTTC. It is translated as CASSPGLAGPNNEQFF.

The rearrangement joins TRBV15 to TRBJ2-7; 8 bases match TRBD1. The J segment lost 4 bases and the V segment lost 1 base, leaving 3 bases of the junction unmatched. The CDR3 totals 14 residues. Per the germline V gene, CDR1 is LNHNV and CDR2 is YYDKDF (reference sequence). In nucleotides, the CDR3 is TGTGCCACCAGCAGAGTTCGGACAGGGTACGAGCAGTACTTC. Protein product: CATSRVRTGYEQYF.

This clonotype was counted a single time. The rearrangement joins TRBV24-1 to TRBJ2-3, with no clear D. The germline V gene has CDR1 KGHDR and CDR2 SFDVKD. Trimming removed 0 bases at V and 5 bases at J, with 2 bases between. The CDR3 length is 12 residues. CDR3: CATSDLGDTQYF. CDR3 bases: TGTGCCACCAGTGATTTGGGAGATACGCAGTATTTT.

The CDR3 sequence: CASSAQGLDEQYF. The CDR3 DNA reads TGTGCCAGCAGCGCACAAGGACTCGACGAGCAGTACTTC. J is TRBJ2-7 and V is TRBV9; tentatively, D is TRBD2 (5 bases). Germline V gives CDR1 SGDLS, CDR2 YYNGEE. The CDR3 loop spans 13 amino acids. V was cut by 3 bases and J by 5 bases, with 12 bases left in between.

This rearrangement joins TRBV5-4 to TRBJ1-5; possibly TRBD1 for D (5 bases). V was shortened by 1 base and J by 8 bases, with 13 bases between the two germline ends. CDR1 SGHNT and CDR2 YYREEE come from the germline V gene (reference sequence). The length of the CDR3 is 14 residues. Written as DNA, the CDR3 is TGTGCCAGCAGCTTGATGGGGGATGCGGAGCCCCAGCATTTT. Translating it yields CASSLMGDAEPQHF.

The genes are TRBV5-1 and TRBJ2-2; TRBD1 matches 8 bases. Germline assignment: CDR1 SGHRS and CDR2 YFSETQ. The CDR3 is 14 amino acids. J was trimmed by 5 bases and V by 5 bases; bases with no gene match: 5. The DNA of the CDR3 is TGCGCCAGCAGACCAAGACAGGGGACCGGGGAGCTGTTTTTT. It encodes CASRPRQGTGELFF.

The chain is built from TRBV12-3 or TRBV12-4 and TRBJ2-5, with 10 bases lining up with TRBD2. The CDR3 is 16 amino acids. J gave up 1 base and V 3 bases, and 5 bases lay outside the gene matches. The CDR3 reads CASSLGLAGGQETQYF. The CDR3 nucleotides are TGTGCCAGCAGTTTGGGATTAGCGGGAGGCCAAGAGACCCAGTACTTC.

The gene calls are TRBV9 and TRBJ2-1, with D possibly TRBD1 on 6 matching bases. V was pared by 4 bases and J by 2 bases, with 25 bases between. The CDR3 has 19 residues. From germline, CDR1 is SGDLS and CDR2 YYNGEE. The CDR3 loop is CASSSRLTGEGVPYNEQFF. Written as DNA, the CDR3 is TGTGCCAGCAGCTCTCGCCTTACCGGAGAGGGGGTTCCCTACAATGAGCAGTTCTTC.

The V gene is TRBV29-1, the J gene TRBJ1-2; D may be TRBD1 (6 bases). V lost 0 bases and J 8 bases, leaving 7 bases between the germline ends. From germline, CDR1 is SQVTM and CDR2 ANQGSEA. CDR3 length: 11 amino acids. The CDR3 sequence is CSVEDQGGYTF. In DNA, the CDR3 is TGCAGCGTTGAAGATCAGGGGGGCTACACCTTC.

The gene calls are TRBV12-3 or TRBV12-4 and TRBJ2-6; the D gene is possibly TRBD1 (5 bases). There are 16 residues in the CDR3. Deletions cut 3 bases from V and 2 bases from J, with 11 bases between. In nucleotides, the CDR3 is TGTGCCAGCAGTTTCCCCAAGGGGACTGGGGCCAACGTCCTGACTTTC. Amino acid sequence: CASSFPKGTGANVLTF.

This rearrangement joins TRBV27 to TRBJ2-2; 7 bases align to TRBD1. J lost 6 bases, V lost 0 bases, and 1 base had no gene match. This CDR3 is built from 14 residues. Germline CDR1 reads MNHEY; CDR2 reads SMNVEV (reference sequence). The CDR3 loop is CASSLSTGSGELFF. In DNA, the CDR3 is TGTGCCAGCAGTTTATCGACAGGGTCCGGGGAGCTGTTTTTT.